The rows below give T cell receptor beta chains drawn from one sample of a study of T cells after somatic rescue of genetic block. The protocol was immunoSEQ multiplex PCR, while the TCRdb copy is restricted to in-frame clones and leaves out a portion. The table shows 80,000 to 90,000 clones, with about nine tenths occurring only once. Sequencing was done on a sample of peripheral blood mononuclear cells (PBMCs). The source of these receptors is a woman under 30. Each CDR3 is given with its conserved first and last residue. Fields, in order: clone size, D gene, J gene, V gene, CDR3 DNA, CDR3 protein. The D gene is left open where the match is weak. Size tells how often a clone was seen (once, few, many) or the class of an expanded clone, and some rows leave it out.

clone_size: -
d_call: TRBD1
j_call: TRBJ1-2
v_call: TRBV5-6
cdr3_nt: TGTGCCAGCAGCGGCACAGGGGAGGTGCGCTATGGCTACACCTTC
cdr3_aa: CASSGTGEVRYGYTF

clone_size: -
d_call: -
j_call: TRBJ1-5
v_call: TRBV12-1
cdr3_nt: TGTGCCTCCAGGGCCCGACGCCGTAATCAGCCCCAGCATTTT
cdr3_aa: CASRARRRNQPQHF

clone_size: -
d_call: TRBD1
j_call: TRBJ1-2
v_call: TRBV28
cdr3_nt: TGTGCCAGCAGTCCGCACAGGGGCGTAACCTATGGCTACACCTTC
cdr3_aa: CASSPHRGVTYGYTF

clone_size: -
d_call: -
j_call: TRBJ1-4
v_call: TRBV7-9
cdr3_nt: TGTGCCAGCAGCCCCCGGTCTGGAGATGAAAAACTGTTTTTT
cdr3_aa: CASSPRSGDEKLFF

clone_size: -
d_call: -
j_call: TRBJ1-5
v_call: TRBV30
cdr3_nt: TGTGCCTGGAGTGTCAGGGGCCGGGGCAATCAGCCCCAGCATTTT
cdr3_aa: CAWSVRGRGNQPQHF

clone_size: -
d_call: TRBD2
j_call: TRBJ2-3
v_call: TRBV7-2
cdr3_nt: TGTGCCAGCAGCCAACTAAGCGGGAGGGCCGGGTCAGATACGCAGTATTTT
cdr3_aa: CASSQLSGRAGSDTQYF

clone_size: -
d_call: -
j_call: TRBJ2-1
v_call: TRBV4-3
cdr3_nt: TGCGCCAGCAGCCAAGAATGGGGGAACGAGCAGTTCTTC
cdr3_aa: CASSQEWGNEQFF

clone_size: -
d_call: TRBD1
j_call: TRBJ2-5
v_call: TRBV5-1
cdr3_nt: TGCGCCAGCAGCTTACAGGGGATGTTGGAGACCCAGTACTTC
cdr3_aa: CASSLQGMLETQYF

clone_size: -
d_call: TRBD2
j_call: TRBJ2-1
v_call: TRBV5-1
cdr3_nt: TGCGCCAGCAGCGGCACTAGCGCCGACTCCTACAATGAGCAGTTCTTC
cdr3_aa: CASSGTSADSYNEQFF

clone_size: -
d_call: -
j_call: TRBJ1-1
v_call: TRBV27
cdr3_nt: TGTGCCAGCAGAGAATTGGGATTTGGCACTGAAGCTTTCTTT
cdr3_aa: CASRELGFGTEAFF

clone_size: -
d_call: -
j_call: TRBJ2-5
v_call: TRBV11-3
cdr3_nt: TGTGCCAGCAGCTTAGGGACACAAGAGACCCAGTACTTC
cdr3_aa: CASSLGTQETQYF

clone_size: -
d_call: -
j_call: TRBJ2-7
v_call: TRBV19
cdr3_nt: TGTGCCAGTAGTATTTCCCCCTACTACGAGCAGTACTTC
cdr3_aa: CASSISPYYEQYF

clone_size: -
d_call: TRBD2
j_call: TRBJ2-3
v_call: TRBV2
cdr3_nt: TGTGCCAGCATAGGCGGGAGGGCCCCCACAGATACGCAGTATTTT
cdr3_aa: CASIGGRAPTDTQYF

clone_size: -
d_call: TRBD2
j_call: TRBJ2-3
v_call: TRBV6-4
cdr3_nt: TGTGCCAGCAGCCTAGCGGAGACAGATACGCAGTATTTT
cdr3_aa: CASSLAETDTQYF

clone_size: -
d_call: -
j_call: TRBJ2-1
v_call: TRBV10-1
cdr3_nt: TGCGCCAGCAGCCCAGACGGTATCCGGAGGAATGAGCAGTTCTTC
cdr3_aa: CASSPDGIRRNEQFF

clone_size: -
d_call: -
j_call: TRBJ1-2
v_call: TRBV27
cdr3_nt: TGTGCCACTACAGGGCCCTATGGCTACACCTTC
cdr3_aa: CATTGPYGYTF

clone_size: -
d_call: -
j_call: TRBJ2-2
v_call: TRBV29-1
cdr3_nt: TGCAGCGCCCGAGTGGGAGTAGGAACCGGGGAGCTGTTTTTT
cdr3_aa: CSARVGVGTGELFF

clone_size: -
d_call: -
j_call: TRBJ1-5
v_call: TRBV15
cdr3_nt: TGTGCCACCAGCGGGACCCGGCGACAGGCGGAGCCGCCCCAGCATTTT
cdr3_aa: CATSGTRRQAEPPQHF

clone_size: -
d_call: TRBD2
j_call: TRBJ2-3
v_call: TRBV5-4
cdr3_nt: TGTGCCAGCAGCACCCTCCGGGGGGGACGCACAGATACGCAGTATTTT
cdr3_aa: CASSTLRGGRTDTQYF

clone_size: -
d_call: -
j_call: TRBJ2-7
v_call: TRBV11-3
cdr3_nt: TGTGCCAGCAGCCGTCGGGACACAGACTACGAGCAGTACTTC
cdr3_aa: CASSRRDTDYEQYF

clone_size: -
d_call: TRBD1
j_call: TRBJ1-1
v_call: TRBV7-6
cdr3_nt: TGTGCCAGCAGCACTGACAGGGCGAACACTGAAGCTTTCTTT
cdr3_aa: CASSTDRANTEAFF

clone_size: once
d_call: TRBD1
j_call: TRBJ1-5
v_call: TRBV28
cdr3_nt: TGTGCCAGCCATCCCCGGGGCAGGGGGCAGCAGCCCCAGCATTTT
cdr3_aa: CASHPRGRGQQPQHF

clone_size: -
d_call: -
j_call: TRBJ2-7
v_call: TRBV28
cdr3_nt: TGTGCCAGCAGTTTGGTCGGCGGGGACTCCTACGAGCAGTACTTC
cdr3_aa: CASSLVGGDSYEQYF

clone_size: -
d_call: -
j_call: TRBJ2-5
v_call: TRBV6-6
cdr3_nt: TGTGCCAGCAGTTACTCTCAAGAGACCCAGTACTTC
cdr3_aa: CASSYSQETQYF

clone_size: few
d_call: -
j_call: TRBJ2-5
v_call: TRBV6-1
cdr3_nt: TGTGCCAGCAGTGGGGCAGCGGGCGATGCCGAGACCCAGTACTTC
cdr3_aa: CASSGAAGDAETQYF

clone_size: -
d_call: -
j_call: TRBJ1-1
v_call: TRBV30
cdr3_nt: TGTGCCGGGGGGGACACTGAAGCTTTCTTT
cdr3_aa: CAGGDTEAFF

clone_size: -
d_call: -
j_call: TRBJ2-7
v_call: TRBV18
cdr3_nt: TGTGCCAGCTCACCCTCCGGGACGCGTTCCTACGAGCAGTACTTC
cdr3_aa: CASSPSGTRSYEQYF

clone_size: -
d_call: -
j_call: TRBJ1-4
v_call: TRBV4-1
cdr3_nt: TGCGCCAGCAGCCAAGAACCGGGCTCCCGGCGGCAAAAACTGTTTTTT
cdr3_aa: CASSQEPGSRRQKLFF

clone_size: -
d_call: TRBD1
j_call: TRBJ2-7
v_call: TRBV7-6
cdr3_nt: TGTGCCAGCAGCCTCAGACAGGGATCCCCTTCAAGGCCCTACGAGCAGTACTTC
cdr3_aa: CASSLRQGSPSRPYEQYF

clone_size: -
d_call: -
j_call: TRBJ2-5
v_call: TRBV7-7
cdr3_nt: TGTGCTAGCAGCTTAGGGGCTTCCCTCCAAGAGACCCAGTACTTC
cdr3_aa: CASSLGASLQETQYF

clone_size: -
d_call: TRBD1
j_call: TRBJ2-7
v_call: TRBV2
cdr3_nt: TGTGCCAGCAGTGAAACGGACAGGGGGATGACCTACGAGCAGTACTTC
cdr3_aa: CASSETDRGMTYEQYF

clone_size: -
d_call: TRBD1
j_call: TRBJ1-5
v_call: TRBV5-4
cdr3_nt: TGTGCCAGCAGTCCCGAACAGGGGGTCAATCAGCCCCAGCATTTT
cdr3_aa: CASSPEQGVNQPQHF

clone_size: -
d_call: TRBD2
j_call: TRBJ2-3
v_call: TRBV9
cdr3_nt: TGTGCCAGCAGCGTAGGGGCGGGGGAAACAGATACGCAGTATTTT
cdr3_aa: CASSVGAGETDTQYF

clone_size: few
d_call: -
j_call: TRBJ2-5
v_call: TRBV30
cdr3_nt: TGTGCCTGGATGGGAGATCCGACGGGAATAACTAGGGAGACCCAGTACTTC
cdr3_aa: CAWMGDPTGITRETQYF

clone_size: -
d_call: TRBD2
j_call: TRBJ2-7
v_call: TRBV28
cdr3_nt: TGTGCCAGCAGTTCGGGACTAGCCGCCCCCTACGAGCAGTACTTC
cdr3_aa: CASSSGLAAPYEQYF

clone_size: -
d_call: -
j_call: TRBJ2-2
v_call: TRBV10-3
cdr3_nt: TGTGCCATCAGTGATAAGGACAGCTACACCGGGGAGCTGTTTTTT
cdr3_aa: CAISDKDSYTGELFF

clone_size: -
d_call: TRBD2
j_call: TRBJ2-7
v_call: TRBV15
cdr3_nt: TGTGCCACCAGCAGAGATCGTAGCGGGAGGGTCCACGAGCAGTACTTC
cdr3_aa: CATSRDRSGRVHEQYF

clone_size: -
d_call: -
j_call: TRBJ2-7
v_call: TRBV11-3
cdr3_nt: TGTGCCAGCAGCCCAGGCCCCCACGAGCAGTACTTC
cdr3_aa: CASSPGPHEQYF

clone_size: few
d_call: -
j_call: TRBJ2-5
v_call: TRBV13
cdr3_nt: TGTGCCAGCAGCTCCGGACTCCTTGGTGGGGCCCAGTACTTC
cdr3_aa: CASSSGLLGGAQYF

clone_size: -
d_call: -
j_call: TRBJ2-1
v_call: TRBV19
cdr3_nt: TGTGCCAGTAGTGCCCTCTCCGGGACAGCGGGTTTGAATGAGCAGTTCTTC
cdr3_aa: CASSALSGTAGLNEQFF

clone_size: -
d_call: -
j_call: TRBJ2-7
v_call: TRBV27
cdr3_nt: TGTGCCAGCAGCGCTAACAAGAACTACGAGCAGTACTTC
cdr3_aa: CASSANKNYEQYF

clone_size: -
d_call: -
j_call: TRBJ2-7
v_call: TRBV28
cdr3_nt: TGTGCCAGCAGTTTAATAGGGTACGAGCAGTACTTC
cdr3_aa: CASSLIGYEQYF

clone_size: -
d_call: TRBD1
j_call: TRBJ1-2
v_call: TRBV2
cdr3_nt: TGTGCCAGCAAGGGCTGGGGAGGGGGCGAAATTAACTATGGCTACACCTTC
cdr3_aa: CASKGWGGGEINYGYTF

clone_size: -
d_call: -
j_call: TRBJ2-1
v_call: TRBV15
cdr3_nt: TGTGCCACCAGCAGAGAGCGGGGATCCTACAATGAGCAGTTCTTC
cdr3_aa: CATSRERGSYNEQFF

clone_size: -
d_call: -
j_call: TRBJ2-2
v_call: TRBV28
cdr3_nt: TGTGCCAGCAGTTTCCAGAACACCGGGGAGCTGTTTTTT
cdr3_aa: CASSFQNTGELFF

clone_size: -
d_call: -
j_call: TRBJ2-7
v_call: TRBV9
cdr3_nt: TGTGCCAGCAGCGCCGACGGAACCTACGAGCAGTACTTC
cdr3_aa: CASSADGTYEQYF

clone_size: -
d_call: -
j_call: TRBJ2-2
v_call: TRBV11-3
cdr3_nt: TGTGCCAGCAGCACCACCGGGGAGCTGTTTTTT
cdr3_aa: CASSTTGELFF

clone_size: -
d_call: TRBD1
j_call: TRBJ1-5
v_call: TRBV14
cdr3_nt: TGTGCCAGGATTAACAGGGGAATACATAGCAATCAGCCCCAGCATTTT
cdr3_aa: CARINRGIHSNQPQHF

clone_size: -
d_call: TRBD2
j_call: TRBJ2-1
v_call: TRBV4-3
cdr3_nt: TGCGCCAGCAGCCAAGGACTAGCGGGAGCAGTTGAGCAGTTCTTC
cdr3_aa: CASSQGLAGAVEQFF

clone_size: once
d_call: TRBD2
j_call: TRBJ2-5
v_call: TRBV30
cdr3_nt: TGTGCCTGGAGTGTAAGGGCGGGAGGGGGGCCCCAGTACTTC
cdr3_aa: CAWSVRAGGGPQYF

clone_size: -
d_call: -
j_call: TRBJ2-6
v_call: TRBV4-2
cdr3_nt: TGTGCCAGCAGCCAAGACGGAGGGAGCTCTGGGGCCAACGTCCTGACTTTC
cdr3_aa: CASSQDGGSSGANVLTF

clone_size: -
d_call: -
j_call: TRBJ2-7
v_call: TRBV18
cdr3_nt: TGTGCCAGCTCGTCAGGGAGCTATTACGAGCAGTACTTC
cdr3_aa: CASSSGSYYEQYF

clone_size: -
d_call: -
j_call: TRBJ1-4
v_call: TRBV25-1
cdr3_nt: TGTGCCAGCAGCGATCCCAGGGTCAATGAAAAACTGTTTTTT
cdr3_aa: CASSDPRVNEKLFF

clone_size: -
d_call: -
j_call: TRBJ2-7
v_call: TRBV28
cdr3_nt: TGTGCCAGCAGTTCCGGTGGATGGGCCTACGAGCAGTACTTC
cdr3_aa: CASSSGGWAYEQYF

clone_size: -
d_call: -
j_call: TRBJ1-1
v_call: TRBV14
cdr3_nt: TGTGCCAGCAGCCACTTGGGCCAGGCAAACACTGAAGCTTTCTTT
cdr3_aa: CASSHLGQANTEAFF

clone_size: -
d_call: -
j_call: TRBJ1-1
v_call: TRBV9
cdr3_nt: TGTGCCAGCAGCGTAGCTGGGAAGGGGGGAACTGAAGCTTTCTTT
cdr3_aa: CASSVAGKGGTEAFF

clone_size: -
d_call: -
j_call: TRBJ2-5
v_call: TRBV5-6
cdr3_nt: TGTGCCAGCAGCCGGACCGGGGGAAGAGAAGAGACCCAGTACTTC
cdr3_aa: CASSRTGGREETQYF

clone_size: -
d_call: -
j_call: TRBJ2-5
v_call: TRBV18
cdr3_nt: TGTGCCAGCTCACCACCGGTGCAGAAAGAAGAGACCCAGTACTTC
cdr3_aa: CASSPPVQKEETQYF